This is a list of T cell receptor beta chains from one sample in a study of blood T cell repertoires in COVID-19. Measured with immunoSEQ multiplex PCR; TCRdb has only the in-frame clones, and not every one. The sample consists of hundreds of thousands of clones, about 89% of them appearing once. Material: PBMCs or T cells enriched from blood (not recorded which). The receptors come from a woman in her 40s who had recovered from COVID-19. The CDR3 runs from the conserved cysteine through the conserved F or W. D genes are given only for firm matches. Expanded clones are given a class, and other clones once, few, many or no size at all.

v_call	j_call	d_call	clone_size	cdr3_length	cdr3_nt	cdr3_aa
TRBV7-2	TRBJ2-3	TRBD2	NA	16	TGTGCCAGCAGCCCGAGCGGGGTACGAGCCACAGATACGCAGTATTTT	CASSPSGVRATDTQYF
TRBV29-1	TRBJ2-1	NA	NA	16	TGCAGCGTTGAAGATCAGGGCCCAAGCAACTACAATGAGCAGTTCTTC	CSVEDQGPSNYNEQFF
TRBV11-2	TRBJ1-2	NA	NA	15	TGTGCCAGCAGCTTACTGCGCTCCCCATCCTATGGCTACACCTTC	CASSLLRSPSYGYTF
TRBV7-9	TRBJ2-7	TRBD1	NA	15	TGTGCCAGCACCCCTGCAGGGGGCCCAAGCTACGAGCAGTACTTC	CASTPAGGPSYEQYF
TRBV7-8	TRBJ2-7	TRBD1	NA	16	TGTGCCAGCAGCTTAGAGGGACAGGGGGGGTTCTACGAGCAGTACTTC	CASSLEGQGGFYEQYF
TRBV5-1	TRBJ2-1	NA	NA	13	TGCGCCAGCAGCTTGATGAGCGAGAATGAGCAGTTCTTC	CASSLMSENEQFF
TRBV11-2	TRBJ1-2	NA	NA	17	TGTGCCAGCAGCTTAGACCCCCAAATCCGTCAGGGCCATGGCTACACCTTC	CASSLDPQIRQGHGYTF
TRBV6-1	TRBJ1-5	NA	many	14	TGTGCCAGCAGTGAACGGGGTAGCAATCAGCCCCAGCATTTT	CASSERGSNQPQHF
TRBV7-8	TRBJ2-3	TRBD2	NA	17	TGTGCCAGCAGCCCACATAGCGGGACCCCTTACACAGATACGCAGTATTTT	CASSPHSGTPYTDTQYF
TRBV7-9	TRBJ2-7	TRBD1	NA	14	TGTGCCAGCAGCTCCCCGGGACAGGGCGACGAGCAGTACTTC	CASSSPGQGDEQYF